This TCR beta chain derives from a study of cytomegalovirus exposure and HLA in healthy donors. General observations from the study: As a later analysis revealed, most CMV-associated TCR beta chains appeared HLA-restricted.

Remarks on this clone: Antigen: not known.

Primers for the PCR totalled 60 Vbeta and 13 Jbeta. Sequencing was performed with immunoSEQ multiplex PCR; in TCRdb, only in-frame clones are kept and a portion is missing. Here the sample spans about 120,000 clones, approximately 72% being singletons. The V segment lost 4 bases and the J segment 10 bases; nucleotides outside the gene matches: 8. Germline V CDR1 and CDR2: MNHEY, SMNVEV (reference sequence). This CDR3 spans 15 amino acids. What was sequenced was PBMCs. This chain connects TRBV27 to TRBJ2-1; 12 nucleotides agree with TRBD2. This clonotype was sampled from a man aged 18 to 29 in good health and CMV-seronegative. The CDR3 DNA follows: TGTGCCAGCAGTTCCCTAGCGGGAGGGCCTGGGGAGCAGTTCTTC. It translates to CASSSLAGGPGEQFF.